The 3 T cell receptor beta chains reported below all come from one sample, sequenced in a study of molecular identifiers for immune sequencing clone quantification. TCRdb reprocessed the PCR reads via MiXCR and lists one record per CDR3 protein. This sample has over 85,000 distinct CDR3 sequences; approximately 23% occur once, and the top ten carry approximately 0.78%. Sequencing input: naive CD8+ T cells from blood, with Jurkat cell RNA spiked in. Subset in this sample: FACS-sorted CD8+CD4-CCR7+CD45RA+ naive T cells. The source of these receptors is a human donor in good health. Some libraries in this study had Jurkat cell RNA spiked in.

As concerns this clonotype: One end of the junction varies from germline; a read error may be responsible. The rearrangement uses TRBV30 and TRBJ2-1; no reliable D call. CDR1 and CDR2 (germline): GTSNPN, SVGIG (reference sequence). This CDR3 has 11 residues. DNA for the CDR3: TGTGCCTGGAGTTGGGGAAATGTGCAGTTCTTC. Protein sequence: CAWSWGNVQFF.

The rearrangement uses TRBV6-1 and TRBJ2-5; maybe TRBD2 (6 bases). Trimming stripped 3 bases from V and 1 base from J, with 12 bases between. CDR3 size: 15 residues. The V gene's germline CDR1 is MNHNS and CDR2 SASEGT. The CDR3 DNA reads as TGTGCCAGCAGTGACGGGGGTGGAGGCCAAGAGACCCAGTACTTC. Translating gives CASSDGGGGQETQYF.

Comments on this clonotype: A read error may explain this, as a much larger clone is one base away. The CDR3 carries no conserved terminal phenylalanine or tryptophan, so it likely arises from a read error. The chain recombines TRBV5-3 with TRBJ1-1, with 7 bases that match TRBD1. TRBV5-3 is reported as an ORF; its role is uncertain. After removal of 8 bases from V and 2 bases from J, the junction contained 12 bases not matched to a gene. The CDR3 has 15 residues. The CDR3 loop is CASSGPGTANTEAFL. In nucleotides, the CDR3 is TGTGCCAGCAGCGGGCCCGGGACAGCAAACACTGAAGCTTTCTTA.